This T cell receptor (beta chain) stems from a study of CD8 T cells in ankylosing spondylitis. TCRdb used MiXCR to reprocess the 5' RACE reads, holding one entry per CDR3 protein. The sample has approximately 260,000 distinct CDR3 sequences, less than 10% seen once. This clonotype has at least ten counts. V lost 2 bases and J 4 bases, leaving 14 bases between the germline ends. From germline, CDR1 is SGHTA and CDR2 FQGNSA. The CDR3 contains 15 residues. The source material was blood, either unsorted or a sorted T cell fraction (not recorded which). The chain is built from TRBV7-2 and TRBJ1-1; TRBD1 might be the D (5 bases). This TCR was recovered from a male donor with ankylosing spondylitis or in good health (not recorded which). CDR3 region: CASSLFGGSATEAFF. In DNA, the CDR3 is TGTGCCAGCAGCTTATTTGGGGGGTCCGCCACTGAAGCTTTCTTT.